The 10 T cell receptor beta chains reported below all come from one sample, sequenced in a study of vaccination and CD4 T cells after COVID-19. Antigen specificity for these receptors is unknown. Treatment noted: approximately 11-day PBMC culture with coronavirus spike peptide pools or control peptides (ViraFEST assay). Cultured CD4+ T-cell DNA underwent Oncomine TCR Beta short-read sequencing. TCRdb reprocessed the PCR reads via MiXCR and lists one record per CDR3 protein. This table has 8,500 to 10,000 distinct CDR3 sequences, about 21% appearing once. The sample taken for sequencing was cultured CD4+ T cells from blood. These receptor sequences come from a human donor with COVID-19.

This clonotype was counted a few times. This chain links TRBV7-9 with TRBJ1-1, with D hard to call. The V and J ends lost 2 bases and 2 bases respectively, with 9 bases between them. The CDR3 has 14 residues. Germline CDR1 and CDR2: SEHNR and FQNEAQ (reference sequence). The CDR3 nucleotides read TGTGCCAGCAGCTTAAGTCAACCCAACACTGAAGCTTTCTTT. This codes for CASSLSQPNTEAFF.

This clonotype was observed a few times. The V gene is TRBV6-1, the J gene TRBJ2-4; D not resolved. The V gene's germline CDR1 is MNHNS and CDR2 SASEGT. V lost 7 bases and J lost 6, with 10 bases in between. The CDR3 is 12 amino acids. CDR3 sequence: CASINTVNIQYF. CDR3 DNA: TGTGCCAGCATTAATACAGTAAACATTCAGTACTTC.

The chain is built from TRBV19 and TRBJ2-7, with D unclear. This CDR3 is 15 amino acids long. The V gene's germline CDR1 is LNHDA and CDR2 SQIVND (reference sequence). Trimming removed 6 bases at V and 2 bases at J, with 17 bases between. CDR3 sequence: CASRAKDVSPYEQYF. In nucleotides, the CDR3 is TGTGCCAGTAGGGCGAAGGACGTCAGTCCCTACGAGCAGTACTTC.

In regard to this clonotype: The conserved phenylalanine or tryptophan normally closing the CDR3 is absent here, so this likely arose from a read error. The chain couples TRBV12-3 or TRBV12-4 to TRBJ2-5; 11 nucleotides match TRBD1. V gave up 5 bases and J gave up 6 bases; unmatched junction bases: 5. The CDR3 spans 14 residues. The CDR3 DNA reads TGTGCCAGCAGTCTCGGACAGGGGGCGAAGACCCAGTACTAC. Translated, it gives CASSLGQGAKTQYY.

This clonotype was recorded a few times. The junction shows a germline mismatch at one end, possibly a read error. This chain joins TRBV15 and TRBJ2-6, with D unresolved. Germline V gene data show CDR1 as LNHNV and CDR2 as YYDKDF (reference sequence). The CDR3 spans 14 residues. CDR3 region: CATRRASGANVLTF. CDR3 in DNA: TGTGCCACCAGGAGAGCCTCTGGGGCCAACGTCCTGACTTTC.

A few counts support this clonotype. The CDR3 sequence: CASTPPRRGTETQYF. The CDR3 DNA is TGTGCCAGCACCCCTCCTCGCAGGGGGACGGAGACCCAGTACTTC. This chain connects TRBV7-2 to TRBJ2-5; TRBD1 aligns across 7 bases. This CDR3 contains 15 residues. In germline, CDR1 is SGHTA, CDR2 FQGNSA. V shed 7 bases, J shed 5 bases, and the junction held 13 bases outside the gene matches.

This clonotype was seen a few times. This CDR3 is CASSIGTEPYEQYF. CDR3 nucleotides: TGTGCCAGTAGTATTGGGACAGAACCCTACGAGCAGTACTTC. The chain employs TRBV19 and TRBJ2-7, with 7 positions matching TRBD1. The germline CDR1 and CDR2 sequences are LNHDA and SQIVND (reference sequence). J gave up 2 bases and V 3 bases, and 4 bases lay outside the gene matches. The CDR3 spans 14 residues.

The chain recombines TRBV20-1 with TRBJ2-1; D uncertain. V was trimmed by 6 bases and J by 9 bases, leaving 18 bases between them. The CDR3 consists of 13 residues. Germline CDR1 DFQATT, CDR2 SNEGSKA (reference sequence). The CDR3 region has the DNA TGCAGTGCCCGTGAGCTTAGGTGGACTGAGCAGTTCTTC. This gives the protein CSARELRWTEQFF.

V and J are TRBV2 and TRBJ1-1; D unresolved. The CDR3 length is 14 residues. V was shortened by 4 bases and J by 6 bases, with 15 bases between the two germline ends. CDR1 SNHLY and CDR2 FYNNEI come from the germline V gene. The CDR3 spells CASSVLSGRAEAFF. Written as DNA, the CDR3 is TGTGCCAGCAGTGTTCTCTCAGGTCGGGCTGAAGCTTTCTTT. The whole variable domain, filled in from reference TRBV2 and TRBJ1-1, reads EPEVTQTPSHQVTQMGQEVILRCVPISNHLYFYWYRQILGQKVEFLVSFYNNEISEKSEIFDDQFSVERPDGSNFTLKIRSTKLEDSAMYFCASSVLSGRAEAFFGQGTRLTVV.

CDR3 residues: CASSQGAGGNTIYF. The DNA for the CDR3 is TGCGCCAGCAGCCAAGGGGCAGGGGGAAACACCATATATTTT. The genes are TRBV4-1 and TRBJ1-3; TRBD1 is a possible D gene (5 bases). This CDR3 has 14 amino acids. Trimming took 1 base from V and 4 from J, leaving 8 bases between them. Germline V gives CDR1 MGHRA, CDR2 YSYEKL.